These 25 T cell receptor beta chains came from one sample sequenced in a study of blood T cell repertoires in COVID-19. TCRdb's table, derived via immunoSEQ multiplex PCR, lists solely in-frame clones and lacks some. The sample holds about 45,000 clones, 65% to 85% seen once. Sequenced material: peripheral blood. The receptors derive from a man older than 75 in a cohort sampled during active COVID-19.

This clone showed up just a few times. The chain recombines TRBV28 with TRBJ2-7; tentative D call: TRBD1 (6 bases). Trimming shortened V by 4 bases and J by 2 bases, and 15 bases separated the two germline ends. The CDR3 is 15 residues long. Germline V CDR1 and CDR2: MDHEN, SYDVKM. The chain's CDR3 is CASSWRQAGAYEQYF. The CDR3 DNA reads TGTGCCAGCAGTTGGAGACAGGCCGGGGCCTACGAGCAGTACTTC.

The CDR3 sequence: CASSMDRGPLHF. The CDR3 DNA reads as TGTGCCAGCAGTATGGACAGGGGGCCCCTCCACTTT. The rearrangement uses TRBV2 and TRBJ1-6, with 10 bases matching TRBD1. Germline CDR1 reads SNHLY; CDR2 reads FYNNEI. V was clipped by 5 bases and J by 13 bases; unmatched bases: 2. The CDR3 runs 12 residues.

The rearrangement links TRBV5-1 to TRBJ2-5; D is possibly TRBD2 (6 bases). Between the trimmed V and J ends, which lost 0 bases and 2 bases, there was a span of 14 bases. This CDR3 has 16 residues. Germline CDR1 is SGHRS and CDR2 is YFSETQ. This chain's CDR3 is CASSLVGRDSQETQYF. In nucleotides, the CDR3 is TGCGCCAGCAGCTTGGTTGGCCGGGACTCACAAGAGACCCAGTACTTC.

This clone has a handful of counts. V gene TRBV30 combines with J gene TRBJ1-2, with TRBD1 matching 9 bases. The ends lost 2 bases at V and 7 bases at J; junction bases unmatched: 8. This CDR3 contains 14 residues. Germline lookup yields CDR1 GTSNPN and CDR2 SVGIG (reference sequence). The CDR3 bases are TGTGCCTGGAGTAGGGGACAGGGAAAGGGTGGCTACACCTTC. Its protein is CAWSRGQGKGGYTF.

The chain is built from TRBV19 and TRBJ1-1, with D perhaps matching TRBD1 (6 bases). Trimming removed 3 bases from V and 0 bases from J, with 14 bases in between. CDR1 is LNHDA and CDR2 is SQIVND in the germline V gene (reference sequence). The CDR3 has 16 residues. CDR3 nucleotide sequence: TGTGCCAGTAGTATGTACAGGGTTTCGATGAACACTGAAGCTTTCTTT. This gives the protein CASSMYRVSMNTEAFF.

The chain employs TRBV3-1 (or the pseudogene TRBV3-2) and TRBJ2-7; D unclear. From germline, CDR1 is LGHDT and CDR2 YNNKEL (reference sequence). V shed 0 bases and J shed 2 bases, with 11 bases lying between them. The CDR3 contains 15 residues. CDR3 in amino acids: CASSQDFQSPYEQYF. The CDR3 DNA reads TGTGCCAGCAGCCAAGATTTCCAGTCCCCCTACGAGCAGTACTTC.

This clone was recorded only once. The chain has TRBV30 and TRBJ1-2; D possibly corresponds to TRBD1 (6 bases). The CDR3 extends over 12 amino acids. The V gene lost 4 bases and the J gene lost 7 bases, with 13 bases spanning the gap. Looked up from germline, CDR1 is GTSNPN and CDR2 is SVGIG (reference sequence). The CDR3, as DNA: TGTGCCTGGAAACAGGGAATCTCTGGCTACACCTTC. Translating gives CAWKQGISGYTF.

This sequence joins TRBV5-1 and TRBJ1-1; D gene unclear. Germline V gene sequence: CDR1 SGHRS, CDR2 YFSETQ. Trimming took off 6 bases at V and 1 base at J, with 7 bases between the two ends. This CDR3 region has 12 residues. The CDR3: CASKEPNTEAFF. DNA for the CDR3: TGCGCCAGCAAGGAGCCGAACACTGAAGCTTTCTTT.

CDR3 coding DNA: TGTGCCAGCAGCCTAAGGACAGGGGGCAGGACCGGGGAGCTGTTTTTT. Its protein product is CASSLRTGGRTGELFF. The chain couples TRBV3-1 (or the pseudogene TRBV3-2) to TRBJ2-2; 11 bases line up with TRBD1. Germline V gives CDR1 LGHDT, CDR2 YNNKEL (reference sequence). With 4 bases clipped from V and 5 bases from J, the junction kept 6 bases outside the gene matches. The CDR3 runs to 16 residues.

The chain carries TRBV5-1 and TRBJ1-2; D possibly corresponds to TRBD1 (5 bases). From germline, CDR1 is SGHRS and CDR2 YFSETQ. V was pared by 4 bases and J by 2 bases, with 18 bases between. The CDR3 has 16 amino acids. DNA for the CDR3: TGCGCCAGCAGCCCCTGGGGCAGGGACTACAACTATGGCTACACCTTC. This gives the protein CASSPWGRDYNYGYTF.

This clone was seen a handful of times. CDR3 residues: CASSLTGRDYNSPLHF. CDR3 nucleotides: TGTGCCAGCAGCTTAACTGGCAGGGACTATAATTCACCCCTCCACTTT. The genes are TRBV7-3 and TRBJ1-6, with a possible D match to TRBD1 (5 bases). Trimming took 0 bases from V and 3 from J, leaving 9 bases between them. This CDR3 comprises 16 residues. CDR1 is SGHTA and CDR2 is FQGTGA in the germline V gene.

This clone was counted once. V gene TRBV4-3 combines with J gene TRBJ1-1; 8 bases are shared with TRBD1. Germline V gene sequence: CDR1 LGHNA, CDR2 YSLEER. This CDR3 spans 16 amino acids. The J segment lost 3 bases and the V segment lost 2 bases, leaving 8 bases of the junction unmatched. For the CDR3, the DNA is TGCGCCAGCAGCCAATCGCCCACAGGGGGGCACACTGAAGCTTTCTTT. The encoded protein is CASSQSPTGGHTEAFF.

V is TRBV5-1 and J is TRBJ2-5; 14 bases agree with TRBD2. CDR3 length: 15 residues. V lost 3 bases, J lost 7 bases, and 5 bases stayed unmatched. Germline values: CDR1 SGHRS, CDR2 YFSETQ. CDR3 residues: CASSSGTSGSGTQYF. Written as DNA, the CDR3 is TGCGCCAGCAGCTCCGGGACTAGCGGGAGTGGGACCCAGTACTTC.

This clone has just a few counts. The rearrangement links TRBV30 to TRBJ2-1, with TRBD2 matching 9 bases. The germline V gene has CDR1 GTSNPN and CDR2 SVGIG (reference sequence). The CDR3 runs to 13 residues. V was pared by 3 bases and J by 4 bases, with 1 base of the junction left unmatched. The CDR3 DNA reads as TGTGCCTGGAGGACTAGCGGTTACAATGAGCAGTTCTTC. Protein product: CAWRTSGYNEQFF.

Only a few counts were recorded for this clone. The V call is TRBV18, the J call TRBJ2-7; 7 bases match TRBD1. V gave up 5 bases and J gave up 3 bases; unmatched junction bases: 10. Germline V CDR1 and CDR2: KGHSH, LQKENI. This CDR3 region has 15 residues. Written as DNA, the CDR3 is TGTGCCAGCTCAAACAGCCAAGGACAGGACTACGAGCAGTACTTC. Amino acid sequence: CASSNSQGQDYEQYF.

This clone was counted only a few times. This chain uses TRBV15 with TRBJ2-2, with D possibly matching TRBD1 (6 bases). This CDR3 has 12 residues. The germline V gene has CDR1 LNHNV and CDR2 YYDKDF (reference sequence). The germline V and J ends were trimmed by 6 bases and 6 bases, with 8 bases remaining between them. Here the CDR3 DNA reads TGTGCCACCAGACAGGGAGCCGGGGAGCTGTTTTTT. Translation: CATRQGAGELFF.

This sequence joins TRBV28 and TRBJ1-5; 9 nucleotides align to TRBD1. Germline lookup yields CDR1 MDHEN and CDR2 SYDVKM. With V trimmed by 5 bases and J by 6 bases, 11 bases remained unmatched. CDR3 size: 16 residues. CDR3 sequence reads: CASSPRGTGSGQPQHF. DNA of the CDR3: TGTGCCAGCAGTCCCCGTGGGACAGGGAGCGGTCAGCCCCAGCATTTT.

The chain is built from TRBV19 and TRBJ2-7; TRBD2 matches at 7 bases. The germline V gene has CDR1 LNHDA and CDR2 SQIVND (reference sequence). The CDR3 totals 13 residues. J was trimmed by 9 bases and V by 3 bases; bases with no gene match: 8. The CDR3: CASSMGRSGVQYF. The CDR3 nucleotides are TGTGCCAGTAGTATGGGCCGAAGCGGGGTGCAGTACTTC.

The CDR3 sequence is CASSEAGRGSYEQYF. In DNA form, the CDR3 reads TGTGCCAGCAGTGAAGCCGGACGGGGCTCCTACGAGCAGTACTTC. This sequence joins TRBV2 and TRBJ2-7; possible D gene TRBD2, 5 bases. This CDR3 region has 15 residues. V lost 0 bases and J 0 bases, leaving 9 bases between the germline ends. Germline CDR1 SNHLY, CDR2 FYNNEI.

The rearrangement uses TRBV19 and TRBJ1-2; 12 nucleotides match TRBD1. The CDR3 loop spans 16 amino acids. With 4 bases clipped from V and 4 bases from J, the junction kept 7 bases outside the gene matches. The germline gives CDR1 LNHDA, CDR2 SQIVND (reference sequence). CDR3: CASSRSGTGGSYGYTF. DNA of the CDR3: TGTGCCAGTAGTAGAAGCGGGACAGGGGGCAGCTATGGCTACACCTTC.

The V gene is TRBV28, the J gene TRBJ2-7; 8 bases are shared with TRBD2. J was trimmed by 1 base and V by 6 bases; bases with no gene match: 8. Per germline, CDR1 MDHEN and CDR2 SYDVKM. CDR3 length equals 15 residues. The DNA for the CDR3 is TGTGCCAGCAGACGCCCGGGGGGGGATTCCTACGAGCAGTACTTC. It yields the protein CASRRPGGDSYEQYF.

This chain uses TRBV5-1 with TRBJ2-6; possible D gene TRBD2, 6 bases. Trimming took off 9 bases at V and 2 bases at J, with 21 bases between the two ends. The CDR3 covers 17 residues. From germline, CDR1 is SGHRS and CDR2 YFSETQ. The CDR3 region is CATTGKGGPAGANVLTF. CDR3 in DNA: TGCGCCACCACCGGGAAGGGAGGACCTGCTGGGGCCAACGTCCTGACTTTC.

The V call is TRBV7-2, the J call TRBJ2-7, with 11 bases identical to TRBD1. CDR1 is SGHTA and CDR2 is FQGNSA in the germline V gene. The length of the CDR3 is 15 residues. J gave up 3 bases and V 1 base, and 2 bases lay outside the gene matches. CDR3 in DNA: TGTGCCAGCAGCTTAGGGACAGGGGGCTTCTACGAGCAGTACTTC. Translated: CASSLGTGGFYEQYF.

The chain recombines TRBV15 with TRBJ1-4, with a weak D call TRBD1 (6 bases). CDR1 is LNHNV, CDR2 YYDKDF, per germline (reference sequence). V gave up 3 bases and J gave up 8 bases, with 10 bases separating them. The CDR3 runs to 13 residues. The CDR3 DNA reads TGTGCCACCAGCAGGAACAGGGACGAAAAACTGTTTTTT. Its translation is CATSRNRDEKLFF. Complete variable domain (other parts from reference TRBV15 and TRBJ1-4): DAMVIQNPRYQVTQFGKPVTLSCSQTLNHNVMYWYQQKSSQAPKLLFHYYDKDFNNEADTPDNFQSRRPNTSFCFLDIRSPGLGDTAMYLCATSRNRDEKLFFGSGTQLSVL.

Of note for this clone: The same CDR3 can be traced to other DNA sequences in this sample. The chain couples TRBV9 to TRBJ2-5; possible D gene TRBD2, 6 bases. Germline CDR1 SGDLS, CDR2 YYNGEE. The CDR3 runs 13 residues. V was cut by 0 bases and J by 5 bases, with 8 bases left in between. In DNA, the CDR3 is TGTGCCAGCAGCGTAGAAGGGAGGGAGACCCAGTACTTC. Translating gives CASSVEGRETQYF.